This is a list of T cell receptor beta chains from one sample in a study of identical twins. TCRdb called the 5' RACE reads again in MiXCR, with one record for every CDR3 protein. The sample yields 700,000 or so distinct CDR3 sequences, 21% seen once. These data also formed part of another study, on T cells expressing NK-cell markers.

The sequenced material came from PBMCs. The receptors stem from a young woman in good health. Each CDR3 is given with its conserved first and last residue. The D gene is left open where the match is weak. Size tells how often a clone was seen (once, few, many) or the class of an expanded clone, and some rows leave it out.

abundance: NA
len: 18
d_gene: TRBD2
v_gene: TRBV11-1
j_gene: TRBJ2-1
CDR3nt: TGTGCCAGCAGCTCCTTAAGGGGAGGGCCGTTTTCCTACAATGAGCAGTTCTTC
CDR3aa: CASSSLRGGPFSYNEQFF

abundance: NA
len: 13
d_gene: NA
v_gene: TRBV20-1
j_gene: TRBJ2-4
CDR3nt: TGCAGTGCCACGACTAGGGACGGTAACATTCAGTACTTC
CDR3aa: CSATTRDGNIQYF

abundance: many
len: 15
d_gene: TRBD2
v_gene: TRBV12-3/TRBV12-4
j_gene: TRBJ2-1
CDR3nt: TGTGCCAGCAGTCCCCCGGGGGGTACCTACAATGAGCAGTTCTTC
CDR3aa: CASSPPGGTYNEQFF

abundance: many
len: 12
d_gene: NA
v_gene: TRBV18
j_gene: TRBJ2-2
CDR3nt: TGTGCCAGCTCACCTAGAACCGGGGAGCTGTTTTTT
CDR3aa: CASSPRTGELFF

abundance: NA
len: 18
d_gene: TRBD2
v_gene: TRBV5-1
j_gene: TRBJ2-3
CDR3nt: TGCGCCAGCAGCTGGTACTCGACTAGCGGGGGGGGCACAGATACGCAGTATTTT
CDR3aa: CASSWYSTSGGGTDTQYF

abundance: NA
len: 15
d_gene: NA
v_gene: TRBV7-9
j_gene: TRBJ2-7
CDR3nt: TGTGCCAGCAGCTTAGCGGCGGCGACCGGCTACGAGCAGTACTTC
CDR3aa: CASSLAAATGYEQYF

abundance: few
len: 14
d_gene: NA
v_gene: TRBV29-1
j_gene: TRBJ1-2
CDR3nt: TGCAGCGTCGGCCCCCAGGGTCGGGACTATGGCTACACCTTC
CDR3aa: CSVGPQGRDYGYTF

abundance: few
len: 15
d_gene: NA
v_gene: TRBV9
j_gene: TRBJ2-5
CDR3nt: TGTGCCAGCAGCGTAACGAGCGGAGTGAGGGAGACCCAGTACTTC
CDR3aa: CASSVTSGVRETQYF

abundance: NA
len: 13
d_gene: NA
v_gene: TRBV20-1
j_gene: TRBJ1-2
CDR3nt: TGCAGTGCCCAGCAATCGTATGGGCGCGGCTACACCTTC
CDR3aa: CSAQQSYGRGYTF

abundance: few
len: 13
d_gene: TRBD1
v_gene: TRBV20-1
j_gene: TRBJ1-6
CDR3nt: TGCAGTGCCCCGGGACAGTATAATTCACCCCTCCACTTT
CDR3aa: CSAPGQYNSPLHF

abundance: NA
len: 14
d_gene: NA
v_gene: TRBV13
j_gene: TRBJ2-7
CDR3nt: TGTGCCAGCAGCCACTCCTCTTACTCCTACGAGCAGTACTTC
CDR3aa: CASSHSSYSYEQYF

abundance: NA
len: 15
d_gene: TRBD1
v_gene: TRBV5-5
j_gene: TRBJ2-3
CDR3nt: TGTGCCAGCAGCCAGGACAGGGGGGGTGCAGATACGCAGTATTTT
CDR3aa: CASSQDRGGADTQYF

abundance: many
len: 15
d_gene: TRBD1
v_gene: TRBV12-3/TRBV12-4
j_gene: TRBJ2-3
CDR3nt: TGTGCCAGCACCCGTACAGGGGAAAGCACAGATACGCAGTATTTT
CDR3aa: CASTRTGESTDTQYF

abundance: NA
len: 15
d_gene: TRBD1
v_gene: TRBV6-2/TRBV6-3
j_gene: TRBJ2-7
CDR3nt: TGTGCCAGCAGTTACTCGACAGGGGGAAGCGGCGAGCAGTACTTC
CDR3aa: CASSYSTGGSGEQYF

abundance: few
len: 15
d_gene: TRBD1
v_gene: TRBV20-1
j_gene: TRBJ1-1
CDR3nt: TGCAGTGCTTTGATCTCAGGGGGCGACGGCACTGAAGCTTTCTTT
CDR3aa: CSALISGGDGTEAFF

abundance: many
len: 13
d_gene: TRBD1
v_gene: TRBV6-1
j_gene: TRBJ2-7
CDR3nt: TGTGCCGCCACGGGACAGGGGGCGGGTGAGCAGTACTTC
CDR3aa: CAATGQGAGEQYF

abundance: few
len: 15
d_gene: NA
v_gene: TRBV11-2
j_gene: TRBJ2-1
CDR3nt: TGTGCCAGCTCCGACGTACGGAGCTCCTACAATGAGCAGTTCTTC
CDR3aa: CASSDVRSSYNEQFF

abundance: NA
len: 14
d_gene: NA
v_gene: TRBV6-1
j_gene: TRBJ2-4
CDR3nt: TGTGCCAGCAGGGAATCCCGCGGAACAAACATTCAGTACTTC
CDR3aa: CASRESRGTNIQYF

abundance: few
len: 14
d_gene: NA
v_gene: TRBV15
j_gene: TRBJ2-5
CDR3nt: TGTGCCACCAGCAGAGATCGGGCGGAGGAGACCCAGTACTTC
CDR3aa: CATSRDRAEETQYF

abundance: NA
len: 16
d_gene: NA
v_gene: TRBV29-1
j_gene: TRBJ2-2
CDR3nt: TGCAGCGTTGAGACAGGCCTCGGGGTCGCCCGCGGGGAGCTGTTTTTT
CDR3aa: CSVETGLGVARGELFF

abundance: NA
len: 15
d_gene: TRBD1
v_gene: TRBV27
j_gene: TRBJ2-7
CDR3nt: TGTGCCAGCCGGACAGGGGGTCTTTGGTCCTACGAGCAGTACTTC
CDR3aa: CASRTGGLWSYEQYF

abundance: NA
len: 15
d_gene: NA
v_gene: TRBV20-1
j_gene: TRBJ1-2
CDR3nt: TGCAGTGCTAGAGAAAGGGAAACAGGGAGTGGGGGCTACACCTTC
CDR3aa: CSARERETGSGGYTF

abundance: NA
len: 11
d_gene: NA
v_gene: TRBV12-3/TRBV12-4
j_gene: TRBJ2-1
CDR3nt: TGTGCCAGCTCAATAAGCGGTGAGCAGTTCTTC
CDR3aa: CASSISGEQFF

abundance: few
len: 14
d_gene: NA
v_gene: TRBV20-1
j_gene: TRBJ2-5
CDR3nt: TGCAGTGCTAGTAAGGGTCGGAACCAAGAGACCCAGTACTTC
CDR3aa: CSASKGRNQETQYF

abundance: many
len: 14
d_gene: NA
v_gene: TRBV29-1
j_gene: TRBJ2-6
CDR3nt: TGCAGCGTTGAAGATCGATCTGGGGCCAACGTCCTGACTTTC
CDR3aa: CSVEDRSGANVLTF

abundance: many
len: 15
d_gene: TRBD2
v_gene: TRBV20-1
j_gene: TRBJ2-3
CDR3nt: TGCAGTGCTACCGCTAGCGGGGGGGGTCTAGATACGCAGTATTTT
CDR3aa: CSATASGGGLDTQYF

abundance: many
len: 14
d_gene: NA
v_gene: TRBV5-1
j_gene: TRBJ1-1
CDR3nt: TGCGCCAGCAGCCGGGCAGGGATGAACACTGAAGCTTTCTTT
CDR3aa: CASSRAGMNTEAFF

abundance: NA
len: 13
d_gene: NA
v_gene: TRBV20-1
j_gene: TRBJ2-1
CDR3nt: TGCAGTGCCAACCTTGAGGCCACCCGCACACTGCTCTTC
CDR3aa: CSANLEATRTLLF

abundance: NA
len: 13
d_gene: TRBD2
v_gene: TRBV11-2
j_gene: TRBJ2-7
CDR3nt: TGTGCCAGCAGGATACTAGCGTCCCACGAGCAGTACTTC
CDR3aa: CASRILASHEQYF

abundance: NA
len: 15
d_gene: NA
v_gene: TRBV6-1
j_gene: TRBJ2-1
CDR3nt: TGTGCCAGCAGCCCCCTCCGGGACTCCAACAATGAGCAGTTCTTC
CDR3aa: CASSPLRDSNNEQFF

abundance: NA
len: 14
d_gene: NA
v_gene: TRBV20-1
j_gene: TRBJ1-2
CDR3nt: TGCAGTGCTAGGGGTGGCCTGGGCGGCTATGGCTACACCTTC
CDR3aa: CSARGGLGGYGYTF

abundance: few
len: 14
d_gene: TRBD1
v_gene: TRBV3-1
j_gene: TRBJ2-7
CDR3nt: TGTGCCAGCAGCCCACGGGACAGGGTGAACGAGCAGTACTTC
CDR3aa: CASSPRDRVNEQYF

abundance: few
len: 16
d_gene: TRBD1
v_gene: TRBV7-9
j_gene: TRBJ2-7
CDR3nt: TGTGCCAGCAGCTATACCGGGACAGACATTCCCTACGAGCAGTACTTC
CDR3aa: CASSYTGTDIPYEQYF

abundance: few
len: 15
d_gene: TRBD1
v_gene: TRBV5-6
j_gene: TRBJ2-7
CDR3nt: TGTGCCAGCAGCTCGACCGGACAGGGATACTACGAGCAGTACTTC
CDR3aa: CASSSTGQGYYEQYF

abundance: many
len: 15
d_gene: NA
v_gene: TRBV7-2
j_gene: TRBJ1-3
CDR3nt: TGTGCCAGCAGCTTACAGGAAAACTCTGGAAACACCATATATTTT
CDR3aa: CASSLQENSGNTIYF

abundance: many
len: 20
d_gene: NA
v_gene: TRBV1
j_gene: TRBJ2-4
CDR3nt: TGCACCAGCAGCCCATTTCCCGGGACTAGCGGGGGAACGACCAAAAACATTCAGTACTTC
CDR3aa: CTSSPFPGTSGGTTKNIQYF

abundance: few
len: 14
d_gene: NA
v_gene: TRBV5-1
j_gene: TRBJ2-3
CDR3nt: TGCGCCAGCAGAGCAGACCTCGGCACAGATACGCAGTATTTT
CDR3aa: CASRADLGTDTQYF

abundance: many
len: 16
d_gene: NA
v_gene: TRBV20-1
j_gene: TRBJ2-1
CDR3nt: TGCAGTGCTAGATCATCCGGGACACGTAGCTACAATGAGCAGTTCTTC
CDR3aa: CSARSSGTRSYNEQFF

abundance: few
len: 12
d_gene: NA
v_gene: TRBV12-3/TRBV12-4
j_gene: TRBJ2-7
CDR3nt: TGTGCCAGCAGAACCCCCCTTGGGGAGCAGTACTTC
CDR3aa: CASRTPLGEQYF

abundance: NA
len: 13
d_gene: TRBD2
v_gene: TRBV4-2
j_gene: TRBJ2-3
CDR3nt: TGTGCCAGCAGCCAAGATCGGGAGGGTACGCAGTATTTT
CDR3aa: CASSQDREGTQYF

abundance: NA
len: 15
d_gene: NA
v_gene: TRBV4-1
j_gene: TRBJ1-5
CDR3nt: TGCGCCAGCAGCCAAGACCATACAGGGAATCAGCCCCAGCATTTT
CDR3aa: CASSQDHTGNQPQHF

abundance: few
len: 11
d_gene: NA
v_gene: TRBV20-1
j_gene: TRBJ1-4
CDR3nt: TGCAGTGCGGGGGAGAATGAAAAACTGTTTTTT
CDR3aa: CSAGENEKLFF

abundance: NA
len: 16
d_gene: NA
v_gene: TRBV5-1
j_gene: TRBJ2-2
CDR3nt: TGCGCCAGCAGCTTGGCCCAGCCTAGGGGTTCCGGGGAGCTGTTTTTT
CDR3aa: CASSLAQPRGSGELFF

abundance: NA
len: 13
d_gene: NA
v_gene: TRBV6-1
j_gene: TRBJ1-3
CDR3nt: TGTGCCAGCAGTCCCCCGGGCGAAAACACCATATATTTT
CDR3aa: CASSPPGENTIYF

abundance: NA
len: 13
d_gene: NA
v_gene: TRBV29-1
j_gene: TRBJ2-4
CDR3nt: TGCAGCGCCTATCAGGGGTCCAAAAACATTCAGTACTTC
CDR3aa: CSAYQGSKNIQYF

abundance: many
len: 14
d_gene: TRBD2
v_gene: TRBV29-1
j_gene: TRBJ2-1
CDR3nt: TGCAGCGTTGCTAGCGGGAGGGCCATAGATGAGCAGTTCTTC
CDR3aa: CSVASGRAIDEQFF

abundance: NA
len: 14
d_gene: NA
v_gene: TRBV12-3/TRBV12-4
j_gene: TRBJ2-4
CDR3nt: TGTGCCAGCAGTTTCGGGCGGGCAGAAAACATTCAGTACTTC
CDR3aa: CASSFGRAENIQYF

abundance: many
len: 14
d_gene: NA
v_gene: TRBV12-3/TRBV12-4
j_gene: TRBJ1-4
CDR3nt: TGTGCCAGCAGTTTGTGGGGATCGGGTGAAAAACTGTTTTTT
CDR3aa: CASSLWGSGEKLFF

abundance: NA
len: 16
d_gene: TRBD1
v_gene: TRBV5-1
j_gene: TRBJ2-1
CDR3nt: TGCGCCAGCAGCTTCAAGGGGGCTACGACCTACAATGAGCAGTTCTTC
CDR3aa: CASSFKGATTYNEQFF

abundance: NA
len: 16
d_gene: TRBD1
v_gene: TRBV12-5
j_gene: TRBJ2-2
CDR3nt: TGTGCTAGTGGTCCGTGGACAGGGTCCGTCACCGGGGAGCTGTTTTTT
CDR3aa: CASGPWTGSVTGELFF

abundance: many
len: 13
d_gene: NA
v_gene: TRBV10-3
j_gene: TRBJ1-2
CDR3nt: TGTGCCATCAGTGAGTCGACGTACTATGGCTACACCTTC
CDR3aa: CAISESTYYGYTF

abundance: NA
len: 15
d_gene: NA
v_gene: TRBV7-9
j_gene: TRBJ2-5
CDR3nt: TGTGCCAGCAGCCTTGCTCTAGGGGTCCAAGAGACCCAGTACTTC
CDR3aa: CASSLALGVQETQYF

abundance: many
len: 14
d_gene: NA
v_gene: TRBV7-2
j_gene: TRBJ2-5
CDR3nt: TGTGCCAGCAGCTTTCAACACCCACAAGAGACCCAGTACTTC
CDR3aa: CASSFQHPQETQYF

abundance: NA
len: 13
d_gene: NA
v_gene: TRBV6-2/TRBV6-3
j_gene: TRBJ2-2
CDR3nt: TGTGCCAGCAGGGCCAGGGAGATCGGGGAGCTGTTTTTT
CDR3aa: CASRAREIGELFF